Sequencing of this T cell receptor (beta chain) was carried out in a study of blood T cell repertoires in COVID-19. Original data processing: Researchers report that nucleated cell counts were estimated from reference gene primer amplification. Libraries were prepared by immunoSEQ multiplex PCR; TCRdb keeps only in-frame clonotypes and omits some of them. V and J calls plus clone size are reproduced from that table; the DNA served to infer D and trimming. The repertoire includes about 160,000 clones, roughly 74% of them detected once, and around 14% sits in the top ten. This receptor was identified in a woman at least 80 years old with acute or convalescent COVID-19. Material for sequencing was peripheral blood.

CDR3 residues: CASSSGGSGDEQYF. The CDR3 DNA reads TGTGCCAGCAGCTCTGGAGGATCCGGCGACGAGCAGTACTTC. The chain couples TRBV9 to TRBJ2-7; D may be TRBD2 (5 bases). The V end was cut by 4 bases, the J end by 5 bases, with 16 bases between. The CDR3 consists of 14 residues. Germline CDR1 SGDLS, CDR2 YYNGEE.